This passage covers 8 T cell receptor beta chains from one sample sequenced in a study of blood T cells in healthy people across ages (dated by TCRdb to about 2015). To prepare the library, 5' RACE was applied. Data came from an Illumina HiSeq 2500. A second 7 to 11 cycle PCR used a sample-barcoded 5' primer and a J-beta primer mix. The public reads were quality trimmed at Q25 with fastp and then assembled into clones with MiXCR by TCRdb, keeping productive beta chains. For every CDR3 protein sequence, its rows merge into one entry that carries the most common genes and DNA. Across this sample there are hundreds of thousands of distinct CDR3 sequences, with 40% to 50% seen only once. Jointly, the top ten make up 15% to 25% of the sample. Sequencing was carried out using blood. Receptor source: a man between 60 and 75 years old in good health.

This clonotype occurred many times. V gene TRBV5-1 combines with J gene TRBJ2-3, with D perhaps given as TRBD1 or TRBD2 (5 bases each). This CDR3 comprises 14 residues. Looked up from germline, CDR1 is SGHRS and CDR2 is YFSETQ. Trimming left V 4 bases short and J 6 bases short, with 15 bases between. CDR3 sequence (DNA): TGCGCCAGCAGCCCAGACCGGGACCATGATACGCAGTATTTT. As protein: CASSPDRDHDTQYF. The entire variable domain, with the rest obtained from reference TRBV5-1 and TRBJ2-3, is as follows: KAGVTQTPRYLIKTRGQQVTLSCSPISGHRSVSWYQQTPGQGLQFLFEYFSETQRNKGNFPGRFSGRQFSNSRSEMNVSTLELGDSALYLCASSPDRDHDTQYFGPGTRLTVL.

The CDR3, as DNA: TGTGCCAGCAGAAAAGGGGGGATGGACATTCAGTACTTC. It codes for CASRKGGMDIQYF. The chain recombines TRBV3-1 with TRBJ2-4; D possibly matches TRBD1 or TRBD2 (6 bases each). This CDR3 spans 13 amino acids. The ends were cut back, 6 bases at V and 8 bases at J, with 14 bases in the middle. The V gene's germline CDR1 is LGHDT and CDR2 YNNKEL (reference sequence).

This sequence joins TRBV12-3 or TRBV12-4 and TRBJ1-1, with unresolved D. CDR3 length: 15 residues. The V and J ends lost 3 bases and 6 bases respectively, with 17 bases between them. The CDR3 loop is CASSLRGEGRPEAFF. CDR3 DNA sequence: TGTGCCAGCAGTTTGAGAGGAGAAGGGCGTCCTGAAGCTTTCTTT.

CDR3 sequence (DNA): TGTGCCAGCAGCCAACCGAAGGGTAGGCGGAATCAAGGCGAGCAGTACTTC. Its protein is CASSQPKGRRNQGEQYF. The chain recombines TRBV3-1 with TRBJ2-7; D remains unclear. The V gene lost 2 bases and the J gene lost 6 bases, with 23 bases spanning the gap. The CDR3 loop spans 17 amino acids. Germline V CDR1 and CDR2: LGHDT, YNNKEL (reference sequence).

Here the CDR3 DNA reads TGTGCCAGCAGCCCGGCGGGGGGGCCCAGCACAGATACGCAGTATTTT. It encodes CASSPAGGPSTDTQYF. The chain has TRBV2 and TRBJ2-3; 9 bases map to TRBD2. V trimming: 6 bases; J trimming: 0 bases; junction bases outside the gene matches: 7. Germline assignment: CDR1 SNHLY and CDR2 FYNNEI. The CDR3 is 16 amino acids.

The rearrangement uses TRBV4-3 and TRBJ2-2; 7 bases are a match to TRBD1. Trimming cost V 3 bases and J 7 bases; bases outside gene matches: 5. CDR1 is LGHNA and CDR2 is YSLEER in the germline V gene. The CDR3 consists of 14 residues. The CDR3, as DNA: TGCGCCAGCAGCCAGCCCCACAGGGGCGGGGAGCTGTTTTTT. This codes for CASSQPHRGGELFF.

This clonotype showed up just a few times. V gene TRBV6-5 combines with J gene TRBJ2-7; 11 bases agree with TRBD2. Per the germline V gene, CDR1 is MNHEY and CDR2 is SVGAGI. Losses at the gene ends were 6 bases for V and 6 bases for J; bases not matched to a gene: 7. This CDR3 region has 14 residues. The CDR3 sequence is CASSLLAGAGEQYF. The CDR3 DNA is TGTGCCAGCAGCCTACTAGCGGGGGCAGGCGAGCAGTACTTC.

A remark on this clonotype: Relative to the germline gene, one junction end is altered; a read error may explain this. The V call is TRBV5-6, the J call TRBJ2-7; D may be TRBD1 or TRBD2 (5 bases each). The CDR3 has 15 residues. Germline V CDR1 and CDR2: SGHDT, YYEEEE. CDR3 amino acids: CASSCERGASDEQYF. DNA of the CDR3: TGTGCCAGCAGCTGTGAGAGGGGAGCCTCCGACGAGCAGTACTTC.